This T cell receptor beta chain was obtained from a study of T cells in Graves' hyperthyroidism and ophthalmopathy. Details on this clonotype: What it binds is not known. A read error is possible here, since a much larger clone lies one base away.

Amplified TCR beta CDR3 regions derived from RNA transcripts. Using the HTBI primer set, a first-round RT-PCR was run on the TCR CDR3. TCRdb processed the multiplex PCR reads anew with MiXCR; each CDR3 protein has one entry. Here the sample spans a few hundred thousand distinct CDR3 sequences, about 15% being singletons. Points from the study as a whole: From stable hyperthyroidism, ophthalmopathy was set apart by a 13 V-J model.

Researchers defined stable Graves' hyperthyroidism as no ophthalmopathy progression within 18 months. Unmatched junction bases numbered 9, after V lost 2 bases and J lost 7 bases. Looked up from germline, CDR1 is SGHTA and CDR2 is FQGTGA. The CDR3 is made up of 15 amino acids. This TCR was sampled from a young woman with Graves' hyperthyroidism. The specimen was blood. The chain links TRBV7-3 to TRBJ2-7; 9 bases line up with TRBD2. CDR3 nucleotide sequence: TGTGCCAGCAGCTTACGGTCTAGCGGGGTAGTTGAGCAGTACTTC. This sequence encodes CASSLRSSGVVEQYF.